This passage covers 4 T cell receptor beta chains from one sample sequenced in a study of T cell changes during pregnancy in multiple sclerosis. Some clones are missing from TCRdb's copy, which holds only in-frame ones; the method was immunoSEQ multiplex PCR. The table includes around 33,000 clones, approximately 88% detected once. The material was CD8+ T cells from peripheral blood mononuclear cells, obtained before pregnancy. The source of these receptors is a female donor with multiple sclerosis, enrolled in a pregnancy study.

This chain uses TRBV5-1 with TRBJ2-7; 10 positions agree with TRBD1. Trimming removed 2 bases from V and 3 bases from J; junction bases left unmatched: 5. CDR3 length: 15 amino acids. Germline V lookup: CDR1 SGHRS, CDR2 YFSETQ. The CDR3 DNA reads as TGCGCCAGCAGCTTTCAGCGGACAGGGGGCTACGAGCAGTACTTC. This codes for CASSFQRTGGYEQYF. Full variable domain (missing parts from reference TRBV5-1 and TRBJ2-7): KAGVTQTPRYLIKTRGQQVTLSCSPISGHRSVSWYQQTPGQGLQFLFEYFSETQRNKGNFPGRFSGRQFSNSRSEMNVSTLELGDSALYLCASSFQRTGGYEQYFGPGTRLTVT.

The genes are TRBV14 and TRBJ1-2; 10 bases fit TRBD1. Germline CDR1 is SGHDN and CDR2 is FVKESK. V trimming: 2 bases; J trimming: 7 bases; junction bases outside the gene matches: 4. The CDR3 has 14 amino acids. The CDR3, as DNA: TGTGCCAGCAGCCAACCAGGACAGGGGGGTGGCTACACCTTC. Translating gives CASSQPGQGGGYTF.

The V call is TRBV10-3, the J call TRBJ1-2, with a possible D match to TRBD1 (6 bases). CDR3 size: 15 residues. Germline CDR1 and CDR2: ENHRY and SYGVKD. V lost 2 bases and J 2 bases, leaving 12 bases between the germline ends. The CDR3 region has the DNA TGTGCCATCAGTGAGGGACAGCTAATCAACTATGGCTACACCTTC. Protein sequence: CAISEGQLINYGYTF.

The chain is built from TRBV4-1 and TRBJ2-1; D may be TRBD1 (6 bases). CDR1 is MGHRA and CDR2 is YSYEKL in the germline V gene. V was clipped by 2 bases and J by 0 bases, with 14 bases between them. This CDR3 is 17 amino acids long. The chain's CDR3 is CASSQTTGFSSYNEQFF. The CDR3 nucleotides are TGCGCCAGCAGCCAAACTACAGGGTTTTCCTCCTACAATGAGCAGTTCTTC.